This entry concerns a single T cell receptor (beta chain). At one of its ends the junction is not consistent with the germline gene, which may arise from a read error. These data originate in a study of blood T cell repertoires in COVID-19. Study information: The United States, Italy and Spain supplied acute and convalescent COVID-19 samples. In each case, the material was cDNA or gDNA derived from T cells, B-cell-depleted T cells, or PBMCs.

In the original analysis: Estimated nucleated cell counts came from reference gene primer amplification. Assay: immunoSEQ multiplex PCR; the TCRdb copy retains only in-frame clones and omits some. D and trimming come from the DNA, and the V and J calls and clone size come from that table. Of around 250,000 clones in the sample, approximately 90% were seen once. Per germline, CDR1 SNHLY and CDR2 FYNNEI. The CDR3 contains 15 residues. The chain recombines TRBV2 with TRBJ1-4; 11 nucleotides agree with TRBD1. The sample comprised PBMCs or T cells enriched from blood (not recorded which). This receptor was identified in a woman aged 25-40 years with acute COVID-19. The CDR3 DNA follows: TGTGCCAGCAGCGAAGGACAGGGGGCTGGTGAAAAACTGTTTTTT. The encoded protein is CASSEGQGAGEKLFF.